The entry below describes one TCR beta chain. Its matching antigen is unknown. The length of the CDR3 is 14 residues. Germline values: CDR1 SGHVS, CDR2 FQNEAQ. Trimming cost V 8 bases and J 0 bases, with 12 bases left between them. Time point defined: sample taken at primary tumor resection. This entry comes from a study of spatial heterogeneity in lung cancer. Whole-study context: Alpha-chain sequences were detected in numbers that were consistently lower than beta-chain sequences.

In TCRdb, the 5' RACE reads were re-called with MiXCR into one record per CDR3 protein. The sample has 4,000 or so distinct CDR3 sequences; under 6.5% are singletons. Study outcomes and limitations: Tumors with more nonsynonymous mutations had more expanded intratumoral alpha and beta TCRs.

The TCR originated in a male donor with early-stage non-small cell lung cancer. The rearrangement links TRBV7-8 to TRBJ2-3, with D perhaps assigned TRBD1 or TRBD2 (6 bases each). Sample: lung tumor tissue, taken at surgery. The DNA for the CDR3 is TGTGCCAGCCTTAGGGGGGCTAGCACAGATACGCAGTATTTT. It encodes CASLRGASTDTQYF. Full variable domain (remainder filled in from reference TRBV7-8 and TRBJ2-3): GAGVSQSPRYKVAKRGQDVALRCDPISGHVSLFWYQQALGQGPEFLTYFQNEAQLDKSGLPSDRFFAERPEGSVSTLKIQRTQQEDSAVYLCASLRGASTDTQYFGPGTRLTVL.